This entry lists 12 T cell receptor beta chains sequenced from one sample in a study of blood T cell repertoires in COVID-19. Measured with immunoSEQ multiplex PCR; TCRdb has only the in-frame clones, and not every one. The repertoire holds 250,000 or so clones, roughly four fifths seen once, with around 3.7% in the top ten. Source material: PBMCs or T cells enriched from blood (not recorded which). All receptors derive from a man aged 50 to 59 who had recovered from COVID-19.

The V call is TRBV27, the J call TRBJ1-6, with 7 bases aligning to TRBD1. Germline CDR1 reads MNHEY; CDR2 reads SMNVEV (reference sequence). V was clipped by 5 bases and J by 9 bases; unmatched bases: 19. The CDR3 spans 18 residues. Here the CDR3 reads CASSLQGTRYFGASPLHF. In DNA form, the CDR3 reads TGTGCCAGCAGTCTACAGGGGACGCGCTATTTCGGAGCTTCACCCCTCCACTTT.

The chain has TRBV9 and TRBJ2-7, with TRBD1 matching 8 bases. CDR3 length: 14 residues. V was pared by 4 bases and J by 1 base, with 4 bases of the junction left unmatched. Germline assignment: CDR1 SGDLS and CDR2 YYNGEE. CDR3 sequence (DNA): TGTGCCAGCAGCACAGGGGGGAAATCCTACGAGCAGTACTTC. Residues: CASSTGGKSYEQYF.

The rearrangement joins TRBV9 to TRBJ1-6; possible D gene TRBD1, 6 bases. The CDR3 is made up of 15 amino acids. Germline-derived CDR1 and CDR2 are SGDLS and YYNGEE. Trimming stripped 0 bases from V and 10 bases from J, with 14 bases between. The CDR3 coding sequence is TGTGCCAGCAGCGTAGGTTCCCAGGGGAACTCACCCCTCCACTTT. This encodes CASSVGSQGNSPLHF.

V and J are TRBV11-2 and TRBJ2-7; 12 bases fit TRBD1. The germline gives CDR1 SGHAT, CDR2 FQNNGV. CDR3 length: 16 amino acids. Losses at the gene ends were 6 bases for V and 3 bases for J; bases not matched to a gene: 9. The CDR3 spells CASSFSGTGGFYEQYF. CDR3 nucleotide sequence: TGTGCCAGCAGTTTTTCCGGGACAGGGGGCTTCTACGAGCAGTACTTC.

This clone is a singleton in its sample. The gene calls are TRBV9 and TRBJ2-1; 9 bases line up with TRBD2. V gave up 0 bases and J gave up 2 bases; unmatched junction bases: 6. The CDR3 contains 17 residues. CDR1 is SGDLS, CDR2 YYNGEE, per germline. The CDR3 is CASSVDGGGATYNEQFF. The CDR3 DNA reads as TGTGCCAGCAGCGTAGATGGCGGGGGGGCCACCTACAATGAGCAGTTCTTC.

The CDR3 spells CASSLRVAGARNEQFF. The CDR3 nucleotides are TGTGCCAGCAGTTTAAGGGTAGCGGGCGCTCGGAATGAGCAGTTCTTC. The chain recombines TRBV27 with TRBJ2-1; 7 bases match TRBD2. With V trimmed by 2 bases and J by 7 bases, 11 bases remained unmatched. Germline values: CDR1 MNHEY, CDR2 SMNVEV (reference sequence). CDR3 length: 16 amino acids.

The chain is built from TRBV28 and TRBJ2-7; no definite D call. Trimming stripped 6 bases from V and 9 bases from J, with 12 bases between. Germline CDR1 is MDHEN and CDR2 is SYDVKM. The CDR3 totals 11 residues. Here the CDR3 DNA reads TGTGCCAGCAGCCCCGACAAAGGGCAGTACTTC. This gives the protein CASSPDKGQYF.

This chain joins TRBV11-2 and TRBJ1-1, with D possibly matching TRBD1 (5 bases). V lost 4 bases and J 5 bases, leaving 17 bases between the germline ends. CDR1 and CDR2 (germline): SGHAT, FQNNGV. The CDR3 consists of 15 residues. In DNA, the CDR3 is TGTGCCAGCAGCTCAATAACTTCAGGGCGGACTGAAGCTTTCTTT. Protein product: CASSSITSGRTEAFF. The whole variable domain, filled in from reference TRBV11-2 and TRBJ1-1, reads EAGVAQSPRYKIIEKRQSVAFWCNPISGHATLYWYQQILGQGPKLLIQFQNNGVVDDSQLPKDRFSAERLKGVDSTLKIQPAKLEDSAVYLCASSSITSGRTEAFFGQGTRLTVV.

The chain joins TRBV6-5 to TRBJ1-5, with 7 bases lining up with TRBD1. V gave up 9 bases and J gave up 5 bases; unmatched junction bases: 7. The germline gives CDR1 MNHEY, CDR2 SVGAGI. The CDR3 spans 13 residues. For the CDR3, the DNA is TGTGCCAGTGATACAGGGGTTCATCAGCCCCAGCATTTT. This sequence encodes CASDTGVHQPQHF.

The genes are TRBV24-1 and TRBJ1-4; D unclear. Trimming shortened V by 5 bases and J by 3 bases, and 12 bases separated the two germline ends. This CDR3 has 15 residues. CDR1 KGHDR and CDR2 SFDVKD come from the germline V gene. The CDR3 is CATSARGSSNEKLFF. The CDR3 DNA follows: TGTGCCACCAGTGCGAGAGGGTCTTCTAATGAAAAACTGTTTTTT.

The genes are TRBV15 and TRBJ2-1, with 13 bases fitting TRBD2. The length of the CDR3 is 12 residues. Germline lookup yields CDR1 LNHNV and CDR2 YYDKDF (reference sequence). V shed 3 bases, J shed 15 bases, and the junction held 2 bases outside the gene matches. The CDR3 DNA sequence: TGTGCCACCAGCAGCGGACTAGCGGGGGCGTTCTTC. As protein: CATSSGLAGAFF.

The chain joins TRBV5-1 to TRBJ1-1; TRBD1 might be the D (6 bases). Per germline, CDR1 SGHRS and CDR2 YFSETQ. Trimming cost V 5 bases and J 1 base, with 9 bases left between them. The length of the CDR3 is 13 residues. CDR3 loop: CASRTGQNTEAFF. For the CDR3, the DNA is TGCGCCAGCAGGACGGGACAGAACACTGAAGCTTTCTTT.